This TCR beta chain was captured in a study of T cell responses to AZD1222 COVID-19 vaccine. The protocol was immunoSEQ multiplex PCR, while the TCRdb copy is restricted to in-frame clones and leaves out a portion. The sample consists of 90,000 to 110,000 clones, roughly 87% of them appearing once. Details on this clone: Its target is not known.

The germline V gene has CDR1 MGHDK and CDR2 SYGVNS. The CDR3 extends over 12 amino acids. V dropped 6 bases and J dropped 6 bases, with 10 bases sitting between them. Study-wide findings and caveats: Two AZD1222 administrations were followed by greater Spike-specific TCR breadth and depth. Regions left unmutated in variants are reportedly the target of nearly half of spike-specific TCRs.

This sequence originates from an adult who received the AZD1222 COVID-19 vaccine. V gene TRBV25-1 combines with J gene TRBJ2-3, with D maybe TRBD1 (5 bases). The sequences come from peripheral blood, collected 28 days after the second AZD1222 dose. CDR3 protein: CASRAPGDTQYF. CDR3 coding DNA: TGTGCCAGCAGAGCCCCAGGGGATACGCAGTATTTT.